Below are 27 T cell receptor beta chains sequenced from a single sample in a study of tumor-infiltrating lymphocytes in localized non-small cell lung cancer. Assay used: immunoSEQ multiplex PCR; TCRdb lists only in-frame clones, some missing. The data hold some 7,800 clones, with roughly 80% observed a single time. The sample was uninvolved lung tissue not adjacent to the tumor. These receptors were collected from a human donor with non-small cell lung cancer.

The CDR3 sequence is CATARLQGGDHEQYF. CDR3 nucleotides: TGTGCCACCGCCCGTTTACAGGGAGGGGACCACGAGCAGTACTTC. The chain couples TRBV19 to TRBJ2-7, with D tentatively TRBD2 (7 bases). The V gene's germline CDR1 is LNHDA and CDR2 SQIVND (reference sequence). The CDR3 loop spans 15 amino acids. V was shortened by 10 bases and J by 5 bases, with 24 bases between the two germline ends.

The chain employs TRBV11-2 and TRBJ2-6; D uncertain. CDR3 length: 18 residues. Trimming pared 2 bases from V and 1 base from J, leaving 15 bases between. Germline V gene data show CDR1 as SGHAT and CDR2 as FQNNGV. The CDR3 nucleotides read TGTGCCAGCAGCTTATCCCCGGTTAAACATTCTGGGGCCAACGTCCTGACTTTC. This encodes CASSLSPVKHSGANVLTF.

V usage is TRBV2 and J usage is TRBJ1-3; 8 bases map to TRBD1. Losses at the gene ends were 6 bases for V and 7 bases for J; bases not matched to a gene: 23. Germline V gene lookup returns CDR1 SNHLY and CDR2 FYNNEI. The CDR3 spans 19 residues. The CDR3 sequence: CASRPQETPPGQVLNTIYF. CDR3 in DNA: TGTGCCAGCAGGCCCCAGGAAACTCCTCCGGGACAGGTTTTGAACACCATATATTTT. Variable domain in full (rest from reference TRBV2 and TRBJ1-3): EPEVTQTPSHQVTQMGQEVILRCVPISNHLYFYWYRQILGQKVEFLVSFYNNEISEKSEIFDDQFSVERPDGSNFTLKIRSTKLEDSAMYFCASRPQETPPGQVLNTIYFGEGSWLTVV.

CDR3 in amino acids: CASSFTQGTGELFF. The CDR3 bases are TGTGCCAGCAGCTTTACTCAAGGGACCGGGGAGCTGTTTTTT. The gene calls are TRBV11-2 and TRBJ2-2; D is undetermined. Deletions cut 3 bases from V and 5 bases from J, with 10 bases between. The length of the CDR3 is 14 residues. Germline assignment: CDR1 SGHAT and CDR2 FQNNGV.

In regard to this clone: Other DNA sequences from this sample encode an identical CDR3 as well. The chain couples TRBV28 to TRBJ1-4; D unresolved. Germline loops: CDR1 MDHEN, CDR2 SYDVKM. This CDR3 spans 12 amino acids. Trimming removed 5 bases from V and 10 bases from J, with 11 bases in between. CDR3 region: CASSPPRGKLFF. In DNA, the CDR3 is TGTGCCAGCAGTCCTCCCAGAGGAAAACTGTTTTTT.

In its sample, this clone is medium-sized (0.01 to 0.1%). The V and J genes are TRBV19 and TRBJ1-1; no clear D. The CDR3 runs 16 residues. Germline V gene lookup returns CDR1 LNHDA and CDR2 SQIVND (reference sequence). V was trimmed by 3 bases and J by 2 bases, leaving 16 bases between them. The CDR3 region has the DNA TGTGCCAGTAGTATTCAACACGTAAACCTTAACACTGAAGCTTTCTTT. This gives the protein CASSIQHVNLNTEAFF.

The chain employs TRBV6-5 and TRBJ1-5, with a possible D match to TRBD1 (5 bases). The length of the CDR3 is 13 residues. The V gene lost 6 bases and the J gene lost 2 bases, with 8 bases spanning the gap. Per the germline V gene, CDR1 is MNHEY and CDR2 is SVGAGI. The CDR3 region has the DNA TGTGCCAGCAGACCGACAGGCAATCAGCCCCAGCATTTT. Translated, it gives CASRPTGNQPQHF.

The chain employs TRBV30 and TRBJ2-1, with D hard to call. V dropped 2 bases and J dropped 10 bases, with 9 bases sitting between them. This CDR3 is built from 11 residues. Germline-derived CDR1 and CDR2 are GTSNPN and SVGIG (reference sequence). Here the CDR3 reads CAWSLREEQFF. In DNA form, the CDR3 reads TGTGCCTGGAGTTTAAGGGAAGAGCAGTTCTTC.

This chain uses TRBV19 with TRBJ2-1; TRBD2 matches at 11 bases. The CDR3 is 15 amino acids. J was trimmed by 7 bases and V by 11 bases; bases with no gene match: 13. CDR1 is LNHDA and CDR2 is SQIVND in the germline V gene (reference sequence). As DNA, the CDR3 is TGTGCCTCCCAAGCCCCTAGCGGGAGGTCGAATGAGCAGTTCTTC. This sequence encodes CASQAPSGRSNEQFF.

The chain uses TRBV7-9 and TRBJ2-1, with 7 bases matching TRBD2. The CDR3 loop spans 16 amino acids. Trimming cost V 8 bases and J 2 bases; bases outside gene matches: 12. Looked up from germline, CDR1 is SEHNR and CDR2 is FQNEAQ (reference sequence). DNA for the CDR3: TGTGCCAGCTCCCGGGCGAGCGGGAAGACCTACAATGAGCAGTTCTTC. Protein sequence: CASSRASGKTYNEQFF.

The rearrangement links TRBV5-1 to TRBJ2-1; 8 positions match TRBD2. Unmatched junction bases numbered 2, after V lost 1 base and J lost 2 bases. The CDR3 has 15 amino acids. The germline V gene has CDR1 SGHRS and CDR2 YFSETQ. For the CDR3, the DNA is TGCGCCAGCAGCTTGACGGGGGGGCCCTACAATGAGCAGTTCTTC. It encodes CASSLTGGPYNEQFF.

This chain joins TRBV15 and TRBJ1-1; tentative D call: TRBD1 (5 bases). In germline, CDR1 is LNHNV, CDR2 YYDKDF (reference sequence). V was cut by 4 bases and J by 0 bases, with 9 bases left in between. This CDR3 is built from 14 residues. The CDR3 here is CATSTKQVNTEAFF. The CDR3 DNA reads TGTGCCACCAGCACCAAACAGGTGAACACTGAAGCTTTCTTT. The entire variable domain, with the rest obtained from reference TRBV15 and TRBJ1-1, is as follows: DAMVIQNPRYQVTQFGKPVTLSCSQTLNHNVMYWYQQKSSQAPKLLFHYYDKDFNNEADTPDNFQSRRPNTSFCFLDIRSPGLGDTAMYLCATSTKQVNTEAFFGQGTRLTVV.

V gene TRBV5-1 combines with J gene TRBJ2-3; 8 bases are a match to TRBD1. V was pared by 4 bases and J by 2 bases, with 3 bases of the junction left unmatched. CDR1 and CDR2 from the germline V gene are SGHRS and YFSETQ. The CDR3 runs 14 residues. For the CDR3, the DNA is TGCGCCAGCAGCGCAGGGGGCCTCACAGATACGCAGTATTTT. It codes for CASSAGGLTDTQYF.

V and J are TRBV20-1 and TRBJ1-1; no definite D call. CDR3 length equals 10 residues. V was clipped by 4 bases and J by 2 bases, with 2 bases between them. Germline V gene lookup returns CDR1 DFQATT and CDR2 SNEGSKA (reference sequence). CDR3: CSATNTEAFF. The CDR3 nucleotides are TGCAGTGCTACCAACACTGAAGCTTTCTTT.

The V call is TRBV28, the J call TRBJ2-2; 13 nucleotides match TRBD2. The CDR3 length is 18 residues. The germline CDR1 and CDR2 sequences are MDHEN and SYDVKM. V dropped 1 base and J dropped 5; count of bases not matched to a gene: 7. The CDR3, as DNA: TGTGCCAGCAGTTTATTCGGGACTAGCGGGGCTTCAACCGGGGAGCTGTTTTTT. Protein sequence: CASSLFGTSGASTGELFF.

This clone appeared a few times. The V call is TRBV19, the J call TRBJ1-2; a possible D gene is TRBD1 (5 bases). The CDR3 contains 17 residues. Trimming took off 2 bases at V and 2 bases at J, with 18 bases between the two ends. Germline V gives CDR1 LNHDA, CDR2 SQIVND (reference sequence). Written as DNA, the CDR3 is TGTGCCAGTAGTATAAGCGGGACGAGTTCGAGGAACTATGGCTACACCTTC. Protein: CASSISGTSSRNYGYTF.

The V and J genes are TRBV9 and TRBJ2-1; D is ambiguous. The CDR3 is 15 residues long. V lost 0 bases and J lost 2, with 9 bases in between. Germline loops: CDR1 SGDLS, CDR2 YYNGEE. The CDR3 loop is CASSVALVAYNEQFF. Here the CDR3 DNA reads TGTGCCAGCAGCGTAGCACTGGTTGCCTACAATGAGCAGTTCTTC.

This rearrangement joins TRBV7-2 to TRBJ1-1; the match to TRBD1 covers 7 bases. The CDR3 has 13 amino acids. The V gene end was trimmed by 5 bases and the J gene end by 11 bases; junction bases not matched to a gene: 11. The germline V gene encodes CDR1 SGHTA and CDR2 FQGNSA. The CDR3 nucleotides are TGTGCCAGCAGCCCCGGTTCGACAGGGAGTGCTTTCTTT. This gives the protein CASSPGSTGSAFF.

The CDR3 DNA sequence: TGTGCCAGCAGCCTATTCGGGGGAGGTACTTCCTACGAGCAGTACTTC. Translating gives CASSLFGGGTSYEQYF. J is TRBJ2-7 and V is TRBV7-8; TRBD2 is a possible D gene (6 bases). V lost 5 bases and J lost 1, with 18 bases in between. This CDR3 is built from 16 residues. Germline V lookup: CDR1 SGHVS, CDR2 FQNEAQ.

The chain combines TRBV10-3 with TRBJ1-5, with TRBD1 as a possible D gene (6 bases). Germline loops: CDR1 ENHRY, CDR2 SYGVKD. The ends were cut back, 3 bases at V and 2 bases at J, with 11 bases in the middle. The CDR3 loop spans 15 amino acids. The CDR3 bases are TGTGCCATCAGTGAACTAGGGGGAGGCAATCAGCCCCAGCATTTT. The encoded protein is CAISELGGGNQPQHF.

The count of this clone is one. The V call is TRBV9, the J call TRBJ2-7; 8 nucleotides align to TRBD2. CDR3 length equals 17 residues. Germline CDR1 is SGDLS and CDR2 is YYNGEE. With V trimmed by 0 bases and J by 5 bases, 13 bases remained unmatched. CDR3 nucleotides: TGTGCCAGCAGCGTAGCAGAGACTGGACTAGCAGGCAACGAGCAGTACTTC. This sequence encodes CASSVAETGLAGNEQYF.

V is TRBV13 and J is TRBJ1-1, with a tentative D call TRBD1 (5 bases). The CDR3 length is 14 residues. CDR1 is PRHDT and CDR2 is FYEKMQ in the germline V gene (reference sequence). V lost 4 bases and J 4 bases, leaving 13 bases between the germline ends. DNA for the CDR3: TGTGCCAGCAGCTCCGGGGGAAGGAGCACTGAAGCTTTCTTT. This sequence encodes CASSSGGRSTEAFF.

This clone was observed a handful of times. The chain employs TRBV11-3 and TRBJ1-1; D is unclear. The CDR3 totals 13 residues. Per germline, CDR1 SGHNT and CDR2 YENEEA. Trimming shortened V by 0 bases and J by 0 bases, and 2 bases separated the two germline ends. The DNA for the CDR3 is TGTGCCAGCAGCTTAGAGGTGAACACTGAAGCTTTCTTT. Protein sequence: CASSLEVNTEAFF.

This chain uses TRBV6-6 with TRBJ2-7; D is perhaps TRBD1 (7 bases). The CDR3 runs to 14 residues. CDR1 and CDR2 from the germline V gene are MNHNY and SVGAGI (reference sequence). With 5 bases removed from V and 4 bases from J, the gap between germline ends came to 15 bases. The CDR3 DNA is TGTGCCAGCAGTGCCGTGGAGGGGGCTTACGAGCAGTACTTC. Amino acid sequence: CASSAVEGAYEQYF.

The genes are TRBV7-9 and TRBJ2-6; D tentatively reads TRBD1 or TRBD2 (5 bases each). The germline V and J ends were trimmed by 5 bases and 2 bases, with 16 bases remaining between them. Germline values: CDR1 SEHNR, CDR2 FQNEAQ (reference sequence). The CDR3 has 17 residues. DNA of the CDR3: TGTGCCAGCAGCAACCGGGACCAGTACCCTGGGGCCAACGTCCTGACTTTC. Protein product: CASSNRDQYPGANVLTF. Full variable domain (missing parts from reference TRBV7-9 and TRBJ2-6): DTGVSQNPRHKITKRGQNVTFRCDPISEHNRLYWYRQTLGQGPEFLTYFQNEAQLEKSRLLSDRFSAERPKGSFSTLEIQRTEQGDSAMYLCASSNRDQYPGANVLTFGAGSRLTVL.

The chain couples TRBV6-1 to TRBJ1-5, with D hard to call. There are 15 residues in the CDR3. V was cut by 5 bases and J by 0 bases, with 11 bases left in between. CDR1 and CDR2 from the germline V gene are MNHNS and SASEGT. CDR3 nucleotides: TGTGCCAGCAGTCACATAGACTATAGCAATCAGCCCCAGCATTTT. Its protein product is CASSHIDYSNQPQHF.

The chain recombines TRBV11-3 with TRBJ2-1, with 9 bases that match TRBD2. Per germline, CDR1 SGHNT and CDR2 YENEEA. Trimming cost V 4 bases and J 5 bases; bases outside gene matches: 9. The CDR3 contains 16 residues. The CDR3 DNA follows: TGTGCCAGCAGCTCCTCCGGGACTAGCAACCACAATGAGCAGTTCTTC. Translating gives CASSSSGTSNHNEQFF.